The 10 T cell receptor beta chains in this list originate from one sample, sequenced in a study of cytotoxic CD8 clonotypes in ibrutinib-treated CLL. Libraries were prepared by immunoSEQ multiplex PCR; TCRdb keeps only in-frame clonotypes and omits some of them. The sample contains roughly 28,000 clones, 62% of which appear only once. This specimen consisted of PBMCs, obtained before ibrutinib treatment. The receptors stem from a human donor with chronic lymphocytic leukemia.

J is TRBJ1-1 and V is TRBV27, with D perhaps TRBD1 (5 bases). V was trimmed by 5 bases and J by 4 bases, leaving 17 bases between them. Germline V gives CDR1 MNHEY, CDR2 SMNVEV (reference sequence). The CDR3 loop spans 15 amino acids. Here the CDR3 DNA reads TGTGCCAGCAGTACCCGCATGAGAAGGGGCACTGAAGCTTTCTTT. It encodes CASSTRMRRGTEAFF.

The CDR3: CASSPRWGGTGELFF. The CDR3 region has the DNA TGTGCCAGCAGCCCGCGATGGGGGGGCACCGGGGAGCTGTTTTTT. The V call is TRBV5-4, the J call TRBJ2-2; 7 positions match TRBD2. Losses at the gene ends were 4 bases for V and 4 bases for J; bases not matched to a gene: 7. This CDR3 is built from 15 residues. CDR1 and CDR2 from the germline V gene are SGHNT and YYREEE (reference sequence).

The gene calls are TRBV7-3 and TRBJ2-7; D is unclear. The CDR3 loop spans 13 amino acids. CDR1 and CDR2 from the germline V gene are SGHTA and FQGTGA. Trimming took off 1 base at V and 6 bases at J, with 10 bases between the two ends. Written as DNA, the CDR3 is TGTGCCAGCAGCTTAATGGCACCCGGCGAGCAGTACTTC. Encoded protein: CASSLMAPGEQYF.

The rearrangement joins TRBV5-1 to TRBJ1-4; 7 nucleotides line up with TRBD1. Per the germline V gene, CDR1 is SGHRS and CDR2 is YFSETQ. The CDR3 consists of 14 residues. The J segment lost 4 bases and the V segment lost 4 bases, leaving 4 bases of the junction unmatched. CDR3 residues: CASSPGGYNEKLFF. CDR3 in DNA: TGCGCCAGCAGCCCAGGGGGATATAATGAAAAACTGTTTTTT. Full variable domain (outside the CDR3, taken from reference TRBV5-1 and TRBJ1-4): KAGVTQTPRYLIKTRGQQVTLSCSPISGHRSVSWYQQTPGQGLQFLFEYFSETQRNKGNFPGRFSGRQFSNSRSEMNVSTLELGDSALYLCASSPGGYNEKLFFGSGTQLSVL.

This chain joins TRBV9 and TRBJ2-3; 8 nucleotides line up with TRBD2. The CDR3 is made up of 16 amino acids. The ends lost 0 bases at V and 1 base at J; junction bases unmatched: 4. Germline V lookup: CDR1 SGDLS, CDR2 YYNGEE. The CDR3 DNA reads as TGTGCCAGCAGCGTAGGGGCACTAGCGGGCACAGATACGCAGTATTTT. Translation: CASSVGALAGTDTQYF.

This chain links TRBV7-9 with TRBJ2-3; 13 bases map to TRBD2. V lost 5 bases, J lost 6 bases, and 8 bases stayed unmatched. This CDR3 is 16 amino acids long. The germline V gene has CDR1 SEHNR and CDR2 FQNEAQ (reference sequence). The CDR3, as DNA: TGTGCCAGCAGCGCCGAGACTAGCGGGAGGTGGGATACGCAGTATTTT. It translates to CASSAETSGRWDTQYF.

The genes are TRBV7-6 and TRBJ2-2; no clear D gene. Germline loops: CDR1 SGHVS, CDR2 FNYEAQ. This CDR3 is built from 12 residues. V was shortened by 4 bases and J by 4 bases, with 4 bases between the two germline ends. The CDR3 sequence is CASSSLTGELFF. The CDR3, as DNA: TGTGCCAGCAGCTCTCTCACCGGGGAGCTGTTTTTT.

In this sample, this clone turned up a few times. This chain links TRBV6-5 with TRBJ1-5; D uncertain. The V end lost 0 bases, the J end lost 9 bases, and 6 bases lay between the germline ends. This CDR3 comprises 12 residues. Per germline, CDR1 MNHEY and CDR2 SVGAGI. CDR3 sequence: CASSYSEGPQHF. The CDR3 DNA follows: TGTGCCAGCAGTTACTCGGAGGGGCCCCAGCATTTT.

This chain joins TRBV7-8 and TRBJ2-1, with TRBD2 matching 10 bases. Germline CDR1 and CDR2: SGHVS and FQNEAQ. The CDR3 contains 15 residues. The V and J ends lost 2 bases and 8 bases, in that order; junction bases with no gene match: 6. The CDR3 protein is CASSLQRGGPYEQFF. In DNA, the CDR3 is TGTGCCAGCAGCTTACAGCGGGGGGGCCCCTATGAGCAGTTCTTC.

This clone came up once. V usage is TRBV7-6 and J usage is TRBJ1-4; 7 positions agree with TRBD1. Germline V gives CDR1 SGHVS, CDR2 FNYEAQ. This CDR3 has 16 amino acids. Losses at the gene ends were 4 bases for V and 8 bases for J; bases not matched to a gene: 13. The CDR3 DNA reads TGTGCCAGCAGCTCCCCTTCCAGGGGGGGATTGGAAAAACTGTTTTTT. Residues: CASSSPSRGGLEKLFF.